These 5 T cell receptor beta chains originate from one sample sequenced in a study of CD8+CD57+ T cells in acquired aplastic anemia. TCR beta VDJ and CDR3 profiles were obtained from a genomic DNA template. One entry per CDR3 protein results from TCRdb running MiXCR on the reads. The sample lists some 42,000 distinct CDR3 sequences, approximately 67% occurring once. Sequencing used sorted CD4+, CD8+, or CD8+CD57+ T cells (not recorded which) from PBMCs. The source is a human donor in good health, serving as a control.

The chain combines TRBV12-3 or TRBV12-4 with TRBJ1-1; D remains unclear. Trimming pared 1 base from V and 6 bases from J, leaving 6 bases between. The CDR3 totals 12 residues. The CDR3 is CASSLGFSEAFF. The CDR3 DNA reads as TGTGCCAGCAGTTTAGGGTTCTCTGAAGCTTTCTTT.

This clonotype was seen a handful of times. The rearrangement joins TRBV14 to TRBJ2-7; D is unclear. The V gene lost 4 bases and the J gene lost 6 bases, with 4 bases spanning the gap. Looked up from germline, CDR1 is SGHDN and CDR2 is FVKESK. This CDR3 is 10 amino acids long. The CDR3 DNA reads TGTGCCAGCAGCCTCCTCGAGCAGTACGTC. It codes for CASSLLEQYV.

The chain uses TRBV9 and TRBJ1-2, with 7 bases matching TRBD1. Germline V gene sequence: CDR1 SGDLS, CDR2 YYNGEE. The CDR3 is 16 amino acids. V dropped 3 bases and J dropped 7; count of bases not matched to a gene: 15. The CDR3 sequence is CASSARTGGTEIGYTF. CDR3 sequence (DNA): TGTGCCAGCAGCGCTCGCACAGGCGGGACAGAAATTGGCTACACCTTC.

The CDR3 bases are TGTGCCAGCAGCTTGGAAAGGTATGAAGCTTTCTTT. Translation gives CASSLERYEAFF. The J gene is TRBJ1-1, the V gene TRBV7-2; D gene unclear. Trimming removed 3 bases at V and 7 bases at J, with 9 bases between. CDR1 is SGHTA, CDR2 FQGNSA, per germline. This CDR3 has 12 residues.

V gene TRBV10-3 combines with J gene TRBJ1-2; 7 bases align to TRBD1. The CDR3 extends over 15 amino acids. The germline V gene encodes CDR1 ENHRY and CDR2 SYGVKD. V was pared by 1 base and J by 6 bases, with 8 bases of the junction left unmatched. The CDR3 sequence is CAISEYVSGQNGYTF. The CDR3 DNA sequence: TGTGCCATCAGTGAGTATGTATCGGGACAGAATGGCTACACCTTC.